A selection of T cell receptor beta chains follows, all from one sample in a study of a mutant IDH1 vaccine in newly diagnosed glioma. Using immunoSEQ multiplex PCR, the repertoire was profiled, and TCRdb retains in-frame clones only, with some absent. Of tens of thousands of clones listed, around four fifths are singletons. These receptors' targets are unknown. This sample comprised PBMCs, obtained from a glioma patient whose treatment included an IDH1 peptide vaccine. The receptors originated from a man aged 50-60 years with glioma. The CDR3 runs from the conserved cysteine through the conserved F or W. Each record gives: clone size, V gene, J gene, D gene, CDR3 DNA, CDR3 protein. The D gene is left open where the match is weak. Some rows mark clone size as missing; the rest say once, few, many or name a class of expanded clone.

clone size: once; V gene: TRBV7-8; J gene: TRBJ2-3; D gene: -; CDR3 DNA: TGTGCCAGCAGGCTCGTCTACGCTAGCACAGATACGCAGTATTTT; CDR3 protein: CASRLVYASTDTQYF
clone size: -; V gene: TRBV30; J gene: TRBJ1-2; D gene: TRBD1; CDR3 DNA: TGTGCCTGGGCGGGACAGGTTCCCTATGGCTACACCTTC; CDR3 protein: CAWAGQVPYGYTF
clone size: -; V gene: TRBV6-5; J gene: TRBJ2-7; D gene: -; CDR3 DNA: TGTGCCAGCAGCCCCACTCGGATGGTTGGGGGCGAGCAGTACTTC; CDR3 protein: CASSPTRMVGGEQYF
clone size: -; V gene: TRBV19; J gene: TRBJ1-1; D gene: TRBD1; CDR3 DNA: TGTGCCAGTAGACGGGGGTCAGGGGGACGTGGCACTGAAGCTTTCTTT; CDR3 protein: CASRRGSGGRGTEAFF
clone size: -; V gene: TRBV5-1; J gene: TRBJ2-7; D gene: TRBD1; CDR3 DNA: TGCGCCAGCAGCCCGCAGGGGGTGGAGCAGTACTTC; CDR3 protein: CASSPQGVEQYF
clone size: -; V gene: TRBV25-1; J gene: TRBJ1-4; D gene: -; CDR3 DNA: TGTGCCAGCAGTGTGTCAGGGCTGCCGAATGAAAAACTGTTTTTT; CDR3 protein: CASSVSGLPNEKLFF
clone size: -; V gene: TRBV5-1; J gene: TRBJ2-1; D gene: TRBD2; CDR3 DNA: TGCGCCAGCAGGTCGTCGGGGGGAGACTACAATGAGCAGTTCTTC; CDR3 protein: CASRSSGGDYNEQFF
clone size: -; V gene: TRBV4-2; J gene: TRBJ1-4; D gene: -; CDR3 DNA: TGTGCCAGCACCCCAGGGAGTGGAGGAGATGAAAAACTGTTTTTT; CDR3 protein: CASTPGSGGDEKLFF
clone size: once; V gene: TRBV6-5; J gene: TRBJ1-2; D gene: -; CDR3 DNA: TGTGCCAGCAGTTACGGGCGGGCCTATGGCTACACCTTC; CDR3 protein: CASSYGRAYGYTF
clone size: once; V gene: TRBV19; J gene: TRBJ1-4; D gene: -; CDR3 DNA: TGTGCCAGTAGTAAGGGGGGTGGCACCCAGGAAAAACTGTTTTTT; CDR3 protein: CASSKGGGTQEKLFF
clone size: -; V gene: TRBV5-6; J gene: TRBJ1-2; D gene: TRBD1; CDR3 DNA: TGTGCCAGCAGCTTTGGGACAGATTATGGCTACACCTTC; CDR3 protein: CASSFGTDYGYTF